This T cell receptor beta chain was identified during a study of T cells in Graves' hyperthyroidism and ophthalmopathy. Regarding the study as a whole: Clonotypes that were expanded in thyroid above 0.001 mostly appeared in blood too.

There were TCR beta CDR3 regions amplified from RNA transcripts. The HTBI set primed first-round TCR CDR3 RT-PCR. MiXCR, run by TCRdb on the multiplex PCR reads, gives a single entry per CDR3 protein. This table has approximately 400,000 distinct CDR3 sequences, roughly 25% appearing once. This clonotype showed up many times. The antigen is undetermined. This sequence was found in a man in his forties or fifties with Graves' hyperthyroidism. Sequencing was done on a sample of blood.

The DNA of the CDR3 is TGTGCCAGCAGCCCCGTCTACAACCCTCTTGAAGCTTTCTTT. This translates into CASSPVYNPLEAFF. V gene TRBV11-3 combines with J gene TRBJ1-1; D unclear. The CDR3 consists of 14 residues. Germline CDR1 and CDR2: SGHNT and YENEEA. V lost 5 bases, J lost 7 bases, and 17 bases lay in between. The complete variable domain, with remaining parts taken from reference TRBV11-3 and TRBJ1-1, reads EAGVVQSPRYKIIEKKQPVAFWCNPISGHNTLYWYLQNLGQGPELLIRYENEEAVDDSQLPKDRFSAERLKGVDSTLKIQPAELGDSAVYLCASSPVYNPLEAFFGQGTRLTVV.